This T cell receptor (beta chain) was identified during a study of cytomegalovirus exposure and HLA in healthy donors. Regarding the study as a whole: The classifier, whose performance was assessed in both the original and validation cohorts, reportedly diagnosed cytomegalovirus status with high specificity and sensitivity. Cytomegalovirus-associated status was assigned to about 180 TCR beta chains.

Concerning this clone: Its antigen is not known. One end of the junction is discordant with germline, which a read error may explain.

CDR3 length: 15 residues. Germline CDR1 MNHNS, CDR2 SASEGT. Sequencing used immunoSEQ multiplex PCR; TCRdb keeps in-frame clones, though not all of them. Of roughly 120,000 clones in the sample, 75% to 90% were seen once. The V and J genes are TRBV6-1 and TRBJ2-4; the D gene is possibly TRBD2 (5 bases). The sequence was obtained from a man in his late teens or twenties in good health and CMV-seropositive. Sequencing used PBMCs. This CDR3 is CVSSERRISVNIQYF. In DNA form, the CDR3 reads TGTGTCAGCAGTGAAAGAAGAATTAGCGTAAACATTCAGTACTTC.